Here is one T cell receptor (beta chain) with its context. The junction differs from germline at one of its ends, possibly a read error. The data derive from a study of shared clonotypes between healthy human individuals. TCRdb keeps only in-frame clones here, not all; method: immunoSEQ multiplex PCR. The sample comprises roughly 2,300,000 clones, around 90% of which are singletons, and 0.3% to 0.4% rests with the top ten. A CD45RA+ naive subset and a CD45RA-negative memory subset were split from CD4+ cells. The sequencing input was naive CD4+ T cells from PBMCs. Sample subset: CD45RA+ positively selected. The TCR sequence derives from a man between 18 and 29 years old in good health. Some clones in this sample may be carry-over from other donors' samples.

CDR3 in DNA: TGTGCCAGCAGCTCCAGGGGGGCAAAACTGTTTTTT. Translating it yields CASSSRGAKLFF. The chain has TRBV5-3 and TRBJ1-4, with 7 positions matching TRBD1. TRBV5-3 is recorded as an ORF, its role being uncertain. CDR3 length: 12 residues.